One T cell receptor beta chain is described in this entry. The data were obtained in a study of OX40 agonist ivuxolimab in advanced cancers. Profiling relied on immunoSEQ multiplex PCR, and the TCRdb table lists in-frame clones only, not all of them. This table holds over 50,000 clones, roughly 82% found once. Germline V CDR1 and CDR2: SGHNT, YENEEA. The CDR3 has 12 residues. With 4 bases removed from V and 8 bases from J, the gap between germline ends came to 9 bases. The sequencing here drew on CD4+ or CD8+ T cells sorted from blood, taken in a trial of the OX40 agonist ivuxolimab. The clonotype comes from an adult with an advanced solid tumor such as melanoma, head and neck, liver or kidney cancer. V gene TRBV11-3 combines with J gene TRBJ2-1; D remains ambiguous. The CDR3: CASSSPGHEQFF. CDR3 bases: TGTGCCAGCAGCTCCCCCGGTCATGAGCAGTTCTTC.